The present T cell receptor beta chain was sequenced within a study of response to subunit inactivated influenza vaccine listed by TCRdb under 2018. Concerning the study at large: To follow how T cells responded to a trivalent subunit inactivated influenza vaccine, the researchers relied on deep quantitative profiling of the T cell receptor repertoire. General conclusions and limits of the study: The authors suggested that each seasonal influenza vaccination may recruit only a limited number of new T cells.

Library creation used RT-PCR. Reads for this sample came from an Illumina HiSeq 2500. TCRdb reworked the public reads: Q25 trimming with fastp, MiXCR clone assembly, productive beta chains retained. Entries are consolidated by CDR3 protein sequence, retaining the most common genes and DNA. For this sample there are around 190,000 distinct CDR3 sequences; approximately 15% appear just once. The ten largest clones represent 26% of the sample. Taken from the germline V gene, the CDR1 and CDR2 loops are MGHRA and YSYEKL. The CDR3 measures 14 amino acids from cysteine to phenylalanine. CDR3 DNA only is kept here, 42 bases in frame from base 1. Trimming removed 2 bases from V and 8 bases from J, leaving 15 bases between the germline ends. This clonotype was detected a few times. Its antigen remains unidentified. Nothing much larger sits one base from this clone, and base qualities are not available.

This sequence uses TRBV4-1 and TRBJ1-1, with no confident D gene call. This TCR derives from a man aged 50 or older who received an inactivated influenza vaccine. Donor details come from another sample of the same person, matched by shared clones. The sample was CD8+ T cells sorted from PBMCs, taken 4 to 6 days after vaccination. The sequenced DNA is TGCGCCAGCAGCCAACCTCTAGGGCCAAGGGAAGCTTTCTTT. Protein translation: CASSQPLGPREAFF.